This TCR beta chain was documented in a study of shared clonotypes between healthy human individuals. Across the whole study: Aged between 18 and 49, the donors were two women and three men.

General study findings and limits: Approximately 5% was the fraction of naive CD4 clonotypes found shared across several donors. Shared clonotypes across all four donors exceeded non-shared ones in generation probability.

On this clone: What it binds is unknown.

As defined, naive CD8 cells were CD45RO-negative and positively selected for CCR7, with terminally differentiated effector memory CD45RA+ cells excluded. As handled by the study authors: Without quality scores, immunoSEQ junctional reads could not be filtered like full-length reads. Here immunoSEQ multiplex PCR was the method, and the copy in TCRdb shows in-frame clones only, minus some. The V and J calls and clone size were taken over from that table, and D and trimming were inferred from the DNA. This table has 1.5 million to 2.5 million clones, 85% to 95% appearing once. The CDR3 contains 13 residues. Trimming removed 3 bases from V and 6 bases from J; junction bases left unmatched: 3. Per the germline V gene, CDR1 is SGDLS and CDR2 is YYNGEE.

The gene calls are TRBV9 and TRBJ2-4, with TRBD1 identical over 7 bases. The source of this sequence is a young man in good health. Sequenced input: naive CD8+ T cells sorted from blood. The CDR3 DNA follows: TGTGCCAGCAGCGAGGCAGGGGGAAACATTCAGTACTTC. Translating it yields CASSEAGGNIQYF.